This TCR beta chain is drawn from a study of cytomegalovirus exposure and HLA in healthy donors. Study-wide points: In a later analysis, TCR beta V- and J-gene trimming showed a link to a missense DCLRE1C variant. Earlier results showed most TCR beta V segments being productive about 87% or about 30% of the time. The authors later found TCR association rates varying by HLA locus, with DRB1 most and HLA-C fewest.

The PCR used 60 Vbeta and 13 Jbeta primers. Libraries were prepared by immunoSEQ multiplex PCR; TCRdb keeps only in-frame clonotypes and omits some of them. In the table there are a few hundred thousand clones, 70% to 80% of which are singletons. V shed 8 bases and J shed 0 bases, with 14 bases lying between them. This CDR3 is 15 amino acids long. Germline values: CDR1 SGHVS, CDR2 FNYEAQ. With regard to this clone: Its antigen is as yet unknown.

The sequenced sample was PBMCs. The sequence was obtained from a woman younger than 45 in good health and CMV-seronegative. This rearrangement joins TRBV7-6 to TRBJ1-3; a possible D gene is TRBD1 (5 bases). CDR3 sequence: CASGTQEHSGNTIYF. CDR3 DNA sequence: TGTGCCAGCGGAACACAGGAACACTCTGGAAACACCATATATTTT. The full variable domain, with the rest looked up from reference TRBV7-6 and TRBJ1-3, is GAGVSQSPRYKVTKRGQDVALRCDPISGHVSLYWYRQALGQGPEFLTYFNYEAQQDKSGLPNDRFSAERPEGSISTLTIQRTEQRDSAMYRCASGTQEHSGNTIYFGEGSWLTVV.